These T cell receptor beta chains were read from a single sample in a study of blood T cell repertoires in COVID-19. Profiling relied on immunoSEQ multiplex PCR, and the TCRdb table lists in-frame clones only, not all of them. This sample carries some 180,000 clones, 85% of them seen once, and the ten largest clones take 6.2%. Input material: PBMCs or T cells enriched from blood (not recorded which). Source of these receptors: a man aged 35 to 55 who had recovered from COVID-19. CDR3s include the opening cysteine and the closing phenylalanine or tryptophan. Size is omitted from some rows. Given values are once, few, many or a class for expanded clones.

CDR3aa: CASRVRGSSYNEQFF
abundance: -
v_gene: TRBV5-8
j_gene: TRBJ2-1

CDR3aa: CATSGGTEAFF
abundance: -
v_gene: TRBV24-1
j_gene: TRBJ1-1

CDR3aa: CASSSGYSGNTIYF
abundance: -
v_gene: TRBV5-6
j_gene: TRBJ1-3

CDR3aa: CASSSDRGHEKLFF
abundance: once
v_gene: TRBV7-9
j_gene: TRBJ1-4

CDR3aa: CASSHGGQETQYF
abundance: -
v_gene: TRBV28
j_gene: TRBJ2-5

CDR3aa: CSVQMNTEAFF
abundance: once
v_gene: TRBV29-1
j_gene: TRBJ1-1

CDR3aa: CASSLRTDGELFF
abundance: -
v_gene: TRBV28
j_gene: TRBJ2-2

CDR3aa: CASGTDMNTEAFF
abundance: -
v_gene: TRBV28
j_gene: TRBJ1-1

CDR3aa: CASSTQGYNSPLHF
abundance: -
v_gene: TRBV19
j_gene: TRBJ1-6

CDR3aa: CASSLRRGSTDSYNEQFF
abundance: -
v_gene: TRBV27
j_gene: TRBJ2-1

CDR3aa: CASSFQEEIPNTEAFF
abundance: -
v_gene: TRBV7-8
j_gene: TRBJ1-1

CDR3aa: CASSDSGVGVDTQYF
abundance: -
v_gene: TRBV6-4
j_gene: TRBJ2-3

CDR3aa: CASLLTGIGETQYF
abundance: -
v_gene: TRBV6-5
j_gene: TRBJ2-5

CDR3aa: CASSPGERDTQYF
abundance: -
v_gene: TRBV9
j_gene: TRBJ2-3

CDR3aa: CASRRAGVGIEKLFF
abundance: -
v_gene: TRBV6-5
j_gene: TRBJ1-4